This record covers a single T cell receptor beta chain. Its antigen remains unknown. For CDR3 and TCR beta VDJ profiling, genomic DNA was the template used. From the reads, TCRdb called clonotypes with MiXCR, one entry per CDR3 protein. The profile covers about 130,000 distinct CDR3 sequences, with roughly 40% appearing a single time and roughly 8.1% taken by the ten largest. The sample belongs to a study of CD8+CD57+ T cells in acquired aplastic anemia. Study observations and caveats: Levels of CD8+ Simpson's diversity were not significantly distinct in patients versus controls.

The germline gives CDR1 SNHLY, CDR2 FYNNEI. The CDR3 covers 15 residues. The V and J ends lost 0 bases and 2 bases, in that order; junction bases with no gene match: 2. The sequence was obtained from a human donor in good health, serving as a control. The sample was sorted CD4+, CD8+, or CD8+CD57+ T cells (not recorded which) from PBMCs. The V gene is TRBV2, the J gene TRBJ1-2; 8 bases align to TRBD1. In DNA, the CDR3 is TGTGCCAGCAGTGAAGCTGCAGGGGGCAACTATGGCTACACCTTC. It is translated as CASSEAAGGNYGYTF.